These T cell receptor beta chains were read from a single sample in a study of shared T cell receptors in the human thymus. Libraries were prepared by immunoSEQ multiplex PCR; TCRdb keeps only in-frame clonotypes and omits some of them. The repertoire has hundreds of thousands of clones, 70% to 90% of them found once; the top ten carry roughly 0.0097%. The same specimen was also included in a second study, on human thymus T cells.

Sequencing input: thymocytes. Receptors were obtained from a boy under three years old with a congenital heart defect. Each CDR3 is given with its conserved first and last residue. Each record gives: J gene, V gene, clone size, CDR3 length, D gene, CDR3 DNA, CDR3 protein. A D gene is named only where the DNA matches it firmly. Where a row states a size, it is once, few, many or the class of an expanded clone; other rows omit it.

>TRBJ2-2|TRBV4-1|-|20|-
TGCGCCAGCAGCCAAGGGGCAGGGGGCCAAGCGGGGCAAAACACCGGGGAGCTGTTTTTT
CASSQGAGGQAGQNTGELFF
>TRBJ1-5|TRBV27|-|17|TRBD1
TGTGCCAGCAGTTTAATAACTAGACAGGGGGGCAGGCAGCCCCAGCATTTT
CASSLITRQGGRQPQHF
>TRBJ2-5|TRBV14|-|15|-
TGTGCCAGCAGCCAAGAAGTAACGGGAGAAGAGACCCAGTACTTC
CASSQEVTGEETQYF
>TRBJ2-1|TRBV7-6|-|13|TRBD2
TGTGCCAGCAGCCTAGGAGGGGAGGGTGAGCAGTTCTTC
CASSLGGEGEQFF
>TRBJ1-2|TRBV25-1|-|15|-
TGTGCCAGCAGTGTGGACAGACCAGCTAACTATGGCTACACCTTC
CASSVDRPANYGYTF
>TRBJ1-2|TRBV29-1|-|13|TRBD1
TGCAGCGTTGGGAACAGGGGAAACTATGGCTACATCTTC
CSVGNRGNYGYIF
>TRBJ2-1|TRBV11-2|-|15|TRBD2
TGTGCCAGCGGGCCGGGACTAGCGGGAGTGAATGAGCAGTTCTTC
CASGPGLAGVNEQFF
>TRBJ2-1|TRBV4-1|-|20|TRBD2
TGCGCCAGCAGCCAAGATTCGGGGGGTAGCGGGAGGGTTTCCTACAATGAGCAGTTCTTC
CASSQDSGGSGRVSYNEQFF
>TRBJ2-7|TRBV6-5|once|14|TRBD2
TGTGCCAGCAGCCCGAGCGGGAGGGCCCCCGAGCAGTACTTC
CASSPSGRAPEQYF
>TRBJ1-4|TRBV14|-|14|-
TGTGCCAGCAGCCATGGAGGGGTGCGGGAAAAACTGTTTTTT
CASSHGGVREKLFF
>TRBJ2-1|TRBV7-2|-|18|TRBD2
TGTGCCAGCAGCCCAGGGGGGACTAGCGGGAGACCCTACAATGAGCAGTTCTTC
CASSPGGTSGRPYNEQFF
>TRBJ2-2|TRBV28|-|16|TRBD1
TGTGCCAGCAGTTTATCGGACAGGACGAACACCGGGGAGCTGTTTTTT
CASSLSDRTNTGELFF
>TRBJ2-2|TRBV6-1|-|16|-
TGTGCCAGCAGTGAAGGACTCCTAGGAGGCACCGGGGAGCTGTTTTTT
CASSEGLLGGTGELFF
>TRBJ2-1|TRBV2|-|15|-
TGTGCCAGCAGCGACGGGGTAAAGCGTCAAAATGAGCAGTTCTTC
CASSDGVKRQNEQFF
>TRBJ2-4|TRBV7-2|-|16|-
TGTGCCAGCAGCCTCCCCGAGGTGCGGCCCAAAAACATTCAGTACTTC
CASSLPEVRPKNIQYF
>TRBJ1-1|TRBV12-5|-|16|-
TGTGCTAGTGGTTTAGGACCTCCGCGGGGGACCACTGAAGCTTTCTTT
CASGLGPPRGTTEAFF
>TRBJ2-2|TRBV4-3|-|18|-
TGCGCCAGCAGCCAAGCTGCGCAAGGGAGATCGAACACCGGGGAGCTGTTTTTT
CASSQAAQGRSNTGELFF
>TRBJ1-2|TRBV6-1|few|14|TRBD1
TGTGCCAGCAGGAGGGACAGCGTAAACTATGGCTACACCTTC
CASRRDSVNYGYTF
>TRBJ2-7|TRBV11-2|-|17|-
TGTGCCAGCAGCTTAGGGGGGCGGGAGAGGCCGACCTACGAGCAGTACTTC
CASSLGGRERPTYEQYF
>TRBJ2-7|TRBV15|-|11|-
TGTGCCACCAGAACGGGCTACGAGCAGTACTTC
CATRTGYEQYF
>TRBJ1-2|TRBV5-6|-|12|-
TGTGCCAGCAGCTTGAGGGGATATGGCTACACCTTC
CASSLRGYGYTF